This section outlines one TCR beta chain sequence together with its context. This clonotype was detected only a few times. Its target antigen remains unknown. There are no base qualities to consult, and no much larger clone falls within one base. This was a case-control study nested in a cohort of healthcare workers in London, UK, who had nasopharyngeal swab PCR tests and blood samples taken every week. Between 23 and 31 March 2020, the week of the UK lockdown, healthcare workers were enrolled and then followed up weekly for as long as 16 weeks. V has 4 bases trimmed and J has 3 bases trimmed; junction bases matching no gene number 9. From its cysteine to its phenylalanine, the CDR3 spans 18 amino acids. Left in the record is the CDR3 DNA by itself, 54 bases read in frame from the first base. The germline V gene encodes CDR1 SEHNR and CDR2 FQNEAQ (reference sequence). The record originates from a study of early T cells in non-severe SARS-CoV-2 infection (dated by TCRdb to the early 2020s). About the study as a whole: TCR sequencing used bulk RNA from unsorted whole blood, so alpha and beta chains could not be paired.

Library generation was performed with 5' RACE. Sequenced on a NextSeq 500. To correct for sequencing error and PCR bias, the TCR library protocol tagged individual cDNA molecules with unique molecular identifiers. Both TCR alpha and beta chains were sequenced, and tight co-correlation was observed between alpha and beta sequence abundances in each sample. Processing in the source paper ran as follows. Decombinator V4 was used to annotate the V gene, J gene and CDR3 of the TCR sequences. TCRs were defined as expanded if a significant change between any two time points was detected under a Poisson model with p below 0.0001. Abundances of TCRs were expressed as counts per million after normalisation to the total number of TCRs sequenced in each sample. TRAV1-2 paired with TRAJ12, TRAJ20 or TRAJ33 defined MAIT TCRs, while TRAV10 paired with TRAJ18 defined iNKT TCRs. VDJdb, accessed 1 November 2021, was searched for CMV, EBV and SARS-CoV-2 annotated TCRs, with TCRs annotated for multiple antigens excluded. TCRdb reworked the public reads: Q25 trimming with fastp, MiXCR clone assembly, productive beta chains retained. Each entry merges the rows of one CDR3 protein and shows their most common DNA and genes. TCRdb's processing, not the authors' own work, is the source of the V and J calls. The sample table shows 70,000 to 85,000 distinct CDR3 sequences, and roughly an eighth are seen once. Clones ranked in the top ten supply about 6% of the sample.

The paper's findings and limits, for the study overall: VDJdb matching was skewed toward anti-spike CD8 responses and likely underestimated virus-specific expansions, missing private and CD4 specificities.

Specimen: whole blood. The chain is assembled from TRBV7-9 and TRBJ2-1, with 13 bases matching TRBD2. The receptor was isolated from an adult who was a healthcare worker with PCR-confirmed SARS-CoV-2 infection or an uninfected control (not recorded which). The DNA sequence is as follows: TGTGCCAGCAGCTACCCCGGGACTAGCGGGACTTTCTACAATGAGCAGTTCTTC. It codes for CASSYPGTSGTFYNEQFF.